The 20 T cell receptor beta chains below were found in one sample sequenced in a study of graft-versus-host responses after intestinal transplantation (dated by TCRdb to the early 2020s). The protocol used for the library was the immunoSEQ multiplex PCR assay. This is the immuneACCESS table as TCRdb keeps it, with only in-frame sequences that have V and J called. A part of the clones is gone; compared with another copy, unresolved V genes explain less than half, and the rest is unexplained. Counted in this sample were some 24,000 clones; over 75% of them appeared once. Over 0.85% of the sample is held by the ten biggest clonotypes. The sample here was PBMCs, taken roughly 69 weeks after intestinal transplant. These TCRs come from a human patient who received an intestinal transplant, so some T cells may come from the graft donor.

V and J are TRBV29-1 and TRBJ1-1; D might be TRBD1 (5 bases). The CDR3 totals 13 residues. Germline CDR1 SQVTM, CDR2 ANQGSEA. The V and J ends lost 5 bases and 3 bases respectively, with 13 bases between them. As DNA, the CDR3 is TGCAGCGTTAAAGGGGCCTGGGACACTGAAGCTTTCTTT. Translation: CSVKGAWDTEAFF.

This rearrangement joins TRBV4-1 to TRBJ2-2, with D perhaps matching TRBD1 (5 bases). The CDR3 is 14 residues long. Trimming stripped 7 bases from V and 3 bases from J, with 12 bases between. The germline V gene has CDR1 MGHRA and CDR2 YSYEKL. The CDR3 sequence is CASTYRFYTGELFF. The CDR3 nucleotides read TGCGCCAGCACCTACAGGTTCTACACCGGGGAGCTGTTTTTT.

The V gene is TRBV4-1, the J gene TRBJ2-7, with D possibly matching TRBD1 (6 bases). CDR1 and CDR2 from the germline V gene are MGHRA and YSYEKL. With 9 bases removed from V and 3 bases from J, the gap between germline ends came to 15 bases. This CDR3 contains 13 residues. The CDR3, as DNA: TGCGCCAGTTCGGACAGCTTAGGCTACGAGCAGTACTTC. This sequence encodes CASSDSLGYEQYF.

Written as DNA, the CDR3 is TGTGCCAGCAGTTCAGGGGAAGAGACCCAGTACTTC. Translated: CASSSGEETQYF. The chain recombines TRBV6-1 with TRBJ2-5; D perhaps matches TRBD1 (6 bases). V lost 5 bases and J 3 bases, leaving 7 bases between the germline ends. CDR1 is MNHNS, CDR2 SASEGT, per germline. CDR3 size: 12 residues.

This chain connects TRBV7-9 to TRBJ1-5; 8 positions match TRBD1. The CDR3 consists of 15 residues. CDR1 and CDR2 from the germline V gene are SEHNR and FQNEAQ (reference sequence). V lost 4 bases, J lost 1 base, and 3 bases stayed unmatched. The CDR3: CASSSDRESNQPQHF. CDR3 coding DNA: TGTGCCAGCAGCTCGGACAGGGAGAGCAATCAGCCCCAGCATTTT.

The chain uses TRBV29-1 and TRBJ2-3, with 9 positions matching TRBD1. Germline V gene lookup returns CDR1 SQVTM and CDR2 ANQGSEA. This CDR3 comprises 14 residues. The V gene end was trimmed by 6 bases and the J gene end by 6 bases; junction bases not matched to a gene: 10. The CDR3 here is CSVPPQDRGDTQYF. Written as DNA, the CDR3 is TGCAGCGTCCCGCCCCAGGACAGGGGTGATACGCAGTATTTT.

V gene TRBV5-4 combines with J gene TRBJ2-4; perhaps TRBD2 as D (6 bases). The CDR3 runs to 16 residues. Trimming left V 2 bases short and J 3 bases short, with 15 bases between. Germline CDR1 SGHNT, CDR2 YYREEE (reference sequence). The CDR3 here is CASSFGGLLVKNIQYF. For the CDR3, the DNA is TGTGCCAGCAGCTTTGGAGGGTTGTTAGTCAAAAACATTCAGTACTTC.

The V call is TRBV4-1, the J call TRBJ2-6; D remains ambiguous. The V end was cut by 0 bases, the J end by 0 bases, with 12 bases between. Germline-derived CDR1 and CDR2 are MGHRA and YSYEKL. The CDR3 spans 18 residues. The CDR3 DNA reads as TGCGCCAGCAGCCAAGATTGGGCAGCAGGCTCTGGGGCCAACGTCCTGACTTTC. It yields the protein CASSQDWAAGSGANVLTF.

This clone was observed a handful of times. The gene calls are TRBV2 and TRBJ2-7; 10 bases are a match to TRBD1. This CDR3 contains 14 residues. The V gene end was trimmed by 6 bases and the J gene end by 3 bases; junction bases not matched to a gene: 5. Germline CDR1 and CDR2: SNHLY and FYNNEI. DNA for the CDR3: TGTGCCAGCAGCTTGGACAGGGGGTTCTACGAGCAGTACTTC. The encoded protein is CASSLDRGFYEQYF.

This clone turned up a few times. The rearrangement joins TRBV5-4 to TRBJ2-2, with TRBD2 matching 9 bases. V lost 0 bases, J lost 6 bases, and 3 bases stayed unmatched. The germline V gene has CDR1 SGHNT and CDR2 YYREEE (reference sequence). The CDR3 loop spans 15 amino acids. The CDR3 region has the DNA TGTGCCAGCAGCTTGGGGGCGGGAGGGGCCGGGGAGCTGTTTTTT. Its translation is CASSLGAGGAGELFF.

A single count supports this clone. The chain carries TRBV6-5 and TRBJ1-1; D is unresolved. Trimming removed 6 bases from V and 0 bases from J, with 8 bases in between. CDR3 length equals 13 residues. Germline values: CDR1 MNHEY, CDR2 SVGAGI. In DNA form, the CDR3 reads TGTGCCAGCAGAGCACAGCTGAACACTGAAGCTTTCTTT. Its protein is CASRAQLNTEAFF.

The chain carries TRBV30 and TRBJ2-7; 8 nucleotides line up with TRBD1. The CDR3 has 15 residues. Germline V gene sequence: CDR1 GTSNPN, CDR2 SVGIG (reference sequence). Germline trimming cut 3 bases from V and 3 bases from J; bases unmatched to any gene: 10. This CDR3 is CAWSLTGTGYYEQYF. CDR3 DNA sequence: TGTGCCTGGAGCCTTACCGGGACAGGATACTACGAGCAGTACTTC.

The V call is TRBV14, the J call TRBJ2-3; a weak D match, TRBD2 (5 bases). CDR3 size: 14 residues. Trimming stripped 1 base from V and 4 bases from J, with 9 bases between. Per germline, CDR1 SGHDN and CDR2 FVKESK. In DNA form, the CDR3 reads TGTGCCAGCAGCCAAGTGACGGGGTCAGATACGCAGTATTTT. Translation: CASSQVTGSDTQYF. Based on the CDR3 plus reference TRBV14 and TRBJ2-3, the full variable domain is EAGVTQFPSHSVIEKGQTVTLRCDPISGHDNLYWYRRVMGKEIKFLLHFVKESKQDESGMPNNRFLAERTGGTYSTLKVQPAELEDSGVYFCASSQVTGSDTQYFGPGTRLTVL.

The chain employs TRBV5-4 and TRBJ1-1; D perhaps matches TRBD1 (5 bases). Germline CDR1 and CDR2: SGHNT and YYREEE (reference sequence). CDR3 length equals 14 residues. V was cut by 1 base and J by 7 bases, with 14 bases left in between. CDR3 in amino acids: CASSLLGQSGEAFF. The CDR3 DNA is TGTGCCAGCAGCTTGTTGGGGCAATCAGGTGAAGCTTTCTTT. Combining the CDR3 with reference TRBV5-4 and TRBJ1-1 gives the whole variable domain ETGVTQSPTHLIKTRGQQVTLRCSSQSGHNTVSWYQQALGQGPQFIFQYYREEENGRGNFPPRFSGLQFPNYSSELNVNALELDDSALYLCASSLLGQSGEAFFGQGTRLTVV.

This chain joins TRBV5-1 and TRBJ2-1, with TRBD2 matching 11 bases. The CDR3 contains 15 residues. After removal of 3 bases from V and 5 bases from J, the junction contained 4 bases not matched to a gene. The germline CDR1 and CDR2 sequences are SGHRS and YFSETQ. CDR3 loop: CASSSPGLADNEQFF. CDR3 sequence (DNA): TGCGCCAGCAGCTCACCGGGACTAGCGGACAATGAGCAGTTCTTC.

The J gene is TRBJ2-1, the V gene TRBV5-1; D remains unclear. Germline CDR1 and CDR2: SGHRS and YFSETQ. Trimming shortened V by 5 bases and J by 0 bases, and 6 bases separated the two germline ends. The CDR3 extends over 13 amino acids. CDR3 protein: CASSSSSYNEQFF. The CDR3 DNA reads TGCGCCAGCAGTTCGAGCTCCTACAATGAGCAGTTCTTC.

The CDR3 bases are TGTGCCAGCAGCAGCCGGGGAACGGCGGAGACCCAGTACTTC. This encodes CASSSRGTAETQYF. The chain recombines TRBV5-4 with TRBJ2-5; D is perhaps TRBD2 (5 bases). Germline loops: CDR1 SGHNT, CDR2 YYREEE (reference sequence). V lost 4 bases and J lost 5, with 15 bases in between. This CDR3 spans 14 amino acids.

The chain recombines TRBV6-5 with TRBJ2-7, with TRBD1 matching 8 bases. The length of the CDR3 is 14 residues. CDR1 is MNHEY and CDR2 is SVGAGI in the germline V gene. V trimming: 8 bases; J trimming: 1 base; junction bases outside the gene matches: 7. CDR3 sequence (DNA): TGTGCCAGCCGAGGGTACAGGGGGTCCTACGAGCAGTACTTC. This translates into CASRGYRGSYEQYF.

V is TRBV11-2 and J is TRBJ2-6, with D tentatively TRBD2 (6 bases). This CDR3 spans 16 amino acids. Germline CDR1 reads SGHAT; CDR2 reads FQNNGV. V lost 7 bases to trimming and J lost 1 base, with 14 bases between them. The CDR3 is CASTPWGESGANVLTF. The CDR3 bases are TGTGCCAGCACCCCCTGGGGGGAATCTGGGGCCAACGTCCTGACTTTC.

The V gene is TRBV28, the J gene TRBJ1-4; unclear D gene. The germline V gene encodes CDR1 MDHEN and CDR2 SYDVKM. V was trimmed by 5 bases and J by 7 bases, leaving 8 bases between them. This CDR3 has 12 residues. CDR3: CASSPLGEKLFF. The CDR3 DNA follows: TGTGCCAGCAGTCCGCTCGGTGAAAAACTGTTTTTT.